This record looks at one TCR beta chain sequence and its context. V was pared by 4 bases and J by 1 base, with 12 bases between. Germline CDR1 WSHSY, CDR2 SAAADI. The CDR3 is made up of 15 amino acids. This sample was included in a study of blood T cell repertoires in COVID-19. For the study at large: The United States, Italy and Spain provided the acute and convalescent COVID-19 samples. Sources were T cells, B-cell-depleted T cells, or PBMCs; the material itself was cDNA or gDNA.

Original data processing: Estimates of nucleated cell counts were drawn from the amplification of reference gene primers. This table comes from immunoSEQ multiplex PCR, and its TCRdb copy is limited to in-frame clones, with some not included. Clone size and V and J calls were adopted from that table, with D and trimming inferred from the DNA. The sample carries tens of thousands of clones, 88% recorded once. This receptor was taken from a human donor in a cohort sampled during active COVID-19. Sequenced sample: peripheral blood. V is TRBV10-2 and J is TRBJ2-3; D is ambiguous. CDR3 in DNA: TGCGCCAGCAGTGGTGGCCGGGTTGGCACAGATACGCAGTATTTT. Its protein is CASSGGRVGTDTQYF.